The entry below describes one T cell receptor beta chain. The source of the sample is a study of OX40 agonist ivuxolimab in advanced cancers. Study-wide background: Patients' therapy was ivuxolimab, an antibody that acts as an agonist of OX40 (CD134). Three patients, one with hepatocellular carcinoma and two with cutaneous melanoma, achieved partial responses.

The germline V and J ends were trimmed by 4 bases and 4 bases, with 17 bases remaining between them. CDR1 is SGHTS and CDR2 is YDEGEE in the germline V gene. CDR3 size: 15 residues. TCRdb's table, derived via immunoSEQ multiplex PCR, lists solely in-frame clones and lacks some. The data show 9,500 to 12,000 clones, around four fifths seen once. The origin of this receptor is an adult with an advanced solid tumor such as melanoma, head and neck, liver or kidney cancer. The chain uses TRBV5-8 and TRBJ2-5; the D gene is possibly TRBD2 (6 bases). The source material was CD4+ or CD8+ T cells sorted from blood, sampled in a trial of the OX40 agonist ivuxolimab. The CDR3 protein is CASSLWGELSETQYF. CDR3 nucleotides: TGTGCCAGCAGCCTGTGGGGGGAACTATCAGAGACCCAGTACTTC.